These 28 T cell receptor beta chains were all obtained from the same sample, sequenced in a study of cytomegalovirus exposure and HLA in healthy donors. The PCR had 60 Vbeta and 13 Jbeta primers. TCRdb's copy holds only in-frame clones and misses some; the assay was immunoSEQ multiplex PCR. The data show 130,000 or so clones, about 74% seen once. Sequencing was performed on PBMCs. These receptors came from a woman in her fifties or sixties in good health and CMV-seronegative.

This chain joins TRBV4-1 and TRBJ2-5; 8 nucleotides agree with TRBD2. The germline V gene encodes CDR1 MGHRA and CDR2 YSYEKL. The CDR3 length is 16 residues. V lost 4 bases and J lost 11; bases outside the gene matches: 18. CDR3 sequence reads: CASSPDRTSSSWEQYF. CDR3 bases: TGCGCCAGCAGCCCAGACAGGACTAGCTCGTCGTGGGAGCAGTACTTC.

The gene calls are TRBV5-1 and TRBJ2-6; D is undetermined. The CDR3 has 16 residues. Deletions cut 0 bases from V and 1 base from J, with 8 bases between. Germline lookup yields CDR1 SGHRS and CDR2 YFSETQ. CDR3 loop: CASSLAVQSGANVLTF. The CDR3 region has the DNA TGCGCCAGCAGCTTGGCCGTACAATCTGGGGCCAACGTCCTGACTTTC. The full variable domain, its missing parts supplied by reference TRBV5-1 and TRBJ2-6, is KAGVTQTPRYLIKTRGQQVTLSCSPISGHRSVSWYQQTPGQGLQFLFEYFSETQRNKGNFPGRFSGRQFSNSRSEMNVSTLELGDSALYLCASSLAVQSGANVLTFGAGSRLTVL.

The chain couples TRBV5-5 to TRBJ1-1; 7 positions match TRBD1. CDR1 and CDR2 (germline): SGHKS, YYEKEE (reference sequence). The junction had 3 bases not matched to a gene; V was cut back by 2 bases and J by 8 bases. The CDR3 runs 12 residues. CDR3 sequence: CASSFTGEEAFF. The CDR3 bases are TGTGCCAGCAGCTTTACAGGGGAGGAAGCTTTCTTT. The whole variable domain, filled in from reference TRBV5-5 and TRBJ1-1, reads DAGVTQSPTHLIKTRGQQVTLRCSPISGHKSVSWYQQVLGQGPQFIFQYYEKEERGRGNFPDRFSARQFPNYSSELNVNALLLGDSALYLCASSFTGEEAFFGQGTRLTVV.

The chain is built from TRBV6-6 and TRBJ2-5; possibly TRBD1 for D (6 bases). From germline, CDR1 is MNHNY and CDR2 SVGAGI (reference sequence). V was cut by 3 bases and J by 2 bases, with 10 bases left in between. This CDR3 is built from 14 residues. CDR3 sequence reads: CASSYSGQQETQYF. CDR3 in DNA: TGTGCCAGCAGTTATTCCGGACAGCAAGAGACCCAGTACTTC.

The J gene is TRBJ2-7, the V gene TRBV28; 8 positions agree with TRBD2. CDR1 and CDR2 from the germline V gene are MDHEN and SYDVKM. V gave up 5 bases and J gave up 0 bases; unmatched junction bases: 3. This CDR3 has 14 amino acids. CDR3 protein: CASSQSGGSYEQYF. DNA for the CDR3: TGTGCCAGCAGTCAAAGCGGGGGCTCCTACGAGCAGTACTTC.

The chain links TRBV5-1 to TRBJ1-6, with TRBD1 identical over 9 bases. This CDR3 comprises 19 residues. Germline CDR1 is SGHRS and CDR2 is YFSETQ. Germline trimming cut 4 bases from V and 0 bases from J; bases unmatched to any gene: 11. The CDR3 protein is CASSPGTGLWSSYNSPLHF. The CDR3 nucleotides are TGCGCCAGCAGCCCGGGGACAGGGTTGTGGAGCTCCTATAATTCACCCCTCCACTTT.

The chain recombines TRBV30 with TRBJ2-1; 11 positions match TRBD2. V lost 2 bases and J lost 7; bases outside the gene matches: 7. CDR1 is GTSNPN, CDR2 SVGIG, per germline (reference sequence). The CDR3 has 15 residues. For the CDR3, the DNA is TGTGCCTGGAGTCTTAGCGGGAGGGTCTATAATGAGCAGTTCTTC. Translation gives CAWSLSGRVYNEQFF.

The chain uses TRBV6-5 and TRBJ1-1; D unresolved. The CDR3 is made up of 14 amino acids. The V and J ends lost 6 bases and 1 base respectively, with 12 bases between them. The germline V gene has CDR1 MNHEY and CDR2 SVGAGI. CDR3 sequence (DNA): TGTGCCAGCAGCTACACAAGTAAGAACACTGAAGCTTTCTTT. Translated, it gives CASSYTSKNTEAFF.

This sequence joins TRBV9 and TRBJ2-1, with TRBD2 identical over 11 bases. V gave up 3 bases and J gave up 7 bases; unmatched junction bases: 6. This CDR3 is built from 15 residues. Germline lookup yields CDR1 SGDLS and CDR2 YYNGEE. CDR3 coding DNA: TGTGCCAGCAGCGGTAGCGGGAGGGCCTTTAATGAGCAGTTCTTC. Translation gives CASSGSGRAFNEQFF.

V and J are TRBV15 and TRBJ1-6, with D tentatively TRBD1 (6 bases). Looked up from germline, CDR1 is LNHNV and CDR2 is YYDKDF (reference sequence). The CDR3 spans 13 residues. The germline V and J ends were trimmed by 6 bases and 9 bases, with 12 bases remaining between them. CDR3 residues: CATSGTRSSPLHF. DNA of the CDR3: TGTGCCACCAGTGGGACAAGGAGTTCACCCCTCCACTTT.

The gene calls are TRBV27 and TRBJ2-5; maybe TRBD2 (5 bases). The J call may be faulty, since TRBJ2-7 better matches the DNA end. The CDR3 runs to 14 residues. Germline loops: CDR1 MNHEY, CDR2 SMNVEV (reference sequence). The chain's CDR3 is CASSLSRVTYEQYF. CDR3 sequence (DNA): TGTGCCAGCAGTTTATCGAGGGTTACCTACGAGCAGTACTTC.

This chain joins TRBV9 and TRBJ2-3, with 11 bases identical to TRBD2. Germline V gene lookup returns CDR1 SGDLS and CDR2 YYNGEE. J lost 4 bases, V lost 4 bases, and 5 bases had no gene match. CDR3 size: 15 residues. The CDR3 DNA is TGTGCCAGCAGCCCAACTAGCGGGAGCGCAGATACGCAGTATTTT. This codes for CASSPTSGSADTQYF.

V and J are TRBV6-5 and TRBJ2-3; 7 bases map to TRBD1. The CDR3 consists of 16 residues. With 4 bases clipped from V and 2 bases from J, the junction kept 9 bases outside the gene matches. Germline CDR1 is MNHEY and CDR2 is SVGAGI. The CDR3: CASSSRQGPNTDTQYF. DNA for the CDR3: TGTGCCAGCAGTTCTCGACAGGGTCCTAACACAGATACGCAGTATTTT.

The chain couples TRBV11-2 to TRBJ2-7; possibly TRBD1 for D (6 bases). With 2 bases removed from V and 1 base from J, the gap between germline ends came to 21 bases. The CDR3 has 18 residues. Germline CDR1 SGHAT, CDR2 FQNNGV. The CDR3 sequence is CASSLLLTGTLVSYEQYF. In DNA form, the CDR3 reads TGTGCCAGCAGCTTACTACTGACCGGGACACTAGTATCCTACGAGCAGTACTTC.

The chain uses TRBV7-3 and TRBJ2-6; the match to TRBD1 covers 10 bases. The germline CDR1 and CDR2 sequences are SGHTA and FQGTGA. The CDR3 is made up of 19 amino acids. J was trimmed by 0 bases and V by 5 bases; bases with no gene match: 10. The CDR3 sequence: CASSPTDRGLTSGANVLTF. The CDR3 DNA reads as TGTGCCAGCAGCCCTACCGACAGGGGGCTTACCTCTGGGGCCAACGTCCTGACTTTC.

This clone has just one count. This chain's CDR3 is CASSSPPGGGADTQYF. The CDR3 DNA reads as TGTGCCAGCAGCTCTCCCCCAGGGGGAGGTGCAGATACGCAGTATTTT. The chain combines TRBV5-6 with TRBJ2-3; D possibly corresponds to TRBD1 (7 bases). The CDR3 has 16 residues. V lost 3 bases, J lost 4 bases, and 18 bases lay in between. CDR1 is SGHDT and CDR2 is YYEEEE in the germline V gene. Looking up the rest from reference TRBV5-6 and TRBJ2-3 gives the full variable domain: DAGVTQSPTHLIKTRGQQVTLRCSPKSGHDTVSWYQQALGQGPQFIFQYYEEEERQRGNFPDRFSGHQFPNYSSELNVNALLLGDSALYLCASSSPPGGGADTQYFGPGTRLTVL.

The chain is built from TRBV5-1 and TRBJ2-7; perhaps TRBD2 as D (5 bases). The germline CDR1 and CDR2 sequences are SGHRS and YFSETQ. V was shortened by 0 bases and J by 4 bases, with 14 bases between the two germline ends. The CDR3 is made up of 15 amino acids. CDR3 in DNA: TGCGCCAGCAGCTTGGTTGGTGGGAGCGGATACGAGCAGTACTTC. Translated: CASSLVGGSGYEQYF.

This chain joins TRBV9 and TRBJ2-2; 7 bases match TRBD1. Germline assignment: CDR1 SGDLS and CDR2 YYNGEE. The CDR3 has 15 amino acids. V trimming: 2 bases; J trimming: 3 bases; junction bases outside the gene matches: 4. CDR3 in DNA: TGTGCCAGCAGCGTTAGGACAGGCGACACCGGGGAGCTGTTTTTT. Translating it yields CASSVRTGDTGELFF.

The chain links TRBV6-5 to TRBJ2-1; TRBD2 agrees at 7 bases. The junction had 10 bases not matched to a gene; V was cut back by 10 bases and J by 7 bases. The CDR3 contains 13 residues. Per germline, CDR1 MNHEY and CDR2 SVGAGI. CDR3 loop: CAIKAGLRNEQFF. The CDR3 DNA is TGTGCCATAAAAGCGGGATTGAGAAATGAGCAGTTCTTC.

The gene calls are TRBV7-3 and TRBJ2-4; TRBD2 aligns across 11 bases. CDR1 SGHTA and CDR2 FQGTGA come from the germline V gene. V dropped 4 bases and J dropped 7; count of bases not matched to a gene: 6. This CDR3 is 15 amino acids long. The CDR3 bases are TGTGCCAGCAGCTCCAATAGCGGGGGGGCGAACATTCAGTACTTC. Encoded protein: CASSSNSGGANIQYF.

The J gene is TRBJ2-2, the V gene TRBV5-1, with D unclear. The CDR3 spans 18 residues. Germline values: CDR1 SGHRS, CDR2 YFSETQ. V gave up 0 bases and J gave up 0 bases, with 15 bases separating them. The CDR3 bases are TGCGCCAGCAGCTTGGCCGCGTTACAGATCGCGAACACCGGGGAGCTGTTTTTT. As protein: CASSLAALQIANTGELFF.

The chain's CDR3 is CASSSINRGAQPQHF. As DNA, the CDR3 is TGTGCCAGCAGTTCAATAAACAGGGGGGCTCAGCCCCAGCATTTT. The chain joins TRBV27 to TRBJ1-5; 8 bases are shared with TRBD1. CDR3 length: 15 amino acids. Germline CDR1 MNHEY, CDR2 SMNVEV (reference sequence). After removal of 4 bases from V and 6 bases from J, the junction contained 8 bases not matched to a gene.

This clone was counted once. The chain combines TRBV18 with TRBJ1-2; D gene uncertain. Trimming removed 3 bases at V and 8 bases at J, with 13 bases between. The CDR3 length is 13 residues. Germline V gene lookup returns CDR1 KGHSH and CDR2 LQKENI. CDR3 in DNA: TGTGCCAGCTCACCGGGCCCGGTTCGGGGCTACACCTTC. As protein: CASSPGPVRGYTF. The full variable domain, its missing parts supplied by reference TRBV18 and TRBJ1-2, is NAGVMQNPRHLVRRRGQEARLRCSPMKGHSHVYWYRQLPEEGLKFMVYLQKENIIDESGMPKERFSAEFPKEGPSILRIQQVVRGDSAAYFCASSPGPVRGYTFGSGTRLTVV.

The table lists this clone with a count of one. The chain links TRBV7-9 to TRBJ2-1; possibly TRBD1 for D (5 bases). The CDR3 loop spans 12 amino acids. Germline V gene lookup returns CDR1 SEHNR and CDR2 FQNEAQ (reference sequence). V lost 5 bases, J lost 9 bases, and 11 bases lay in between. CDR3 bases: TGTGCCAGCAGCCTCGGACACGGTGAGCAGTTCTTC. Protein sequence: CASSLGHGEQFF.

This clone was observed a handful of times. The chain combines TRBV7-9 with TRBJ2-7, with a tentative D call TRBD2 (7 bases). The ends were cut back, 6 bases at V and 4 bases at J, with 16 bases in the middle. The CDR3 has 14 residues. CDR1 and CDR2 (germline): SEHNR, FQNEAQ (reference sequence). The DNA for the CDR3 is TGTGCCAGCAGTGACCTTCGGGGGGCTTACGAGCAGTACTTC. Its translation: CASSDLRGAYEQYF.

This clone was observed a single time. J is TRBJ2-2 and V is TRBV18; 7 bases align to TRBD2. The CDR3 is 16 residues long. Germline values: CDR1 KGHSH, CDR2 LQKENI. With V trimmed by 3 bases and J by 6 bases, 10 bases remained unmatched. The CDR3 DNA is TGTGCCAGCTCACCCCCAAGCGGGGAGGTTTCCGGGGAGCTGTTTTTT. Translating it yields CASSPPSGEVSGELFF.

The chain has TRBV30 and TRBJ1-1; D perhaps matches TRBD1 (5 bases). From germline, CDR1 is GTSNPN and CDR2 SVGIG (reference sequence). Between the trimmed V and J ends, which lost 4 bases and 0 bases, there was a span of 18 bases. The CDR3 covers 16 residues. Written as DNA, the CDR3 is TGTGCCTGGACCCTCGGGGGTAGGAGCGTGAACACTGAAGCTTTCTTT. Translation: CAWTLGGRSVNTEAFF.

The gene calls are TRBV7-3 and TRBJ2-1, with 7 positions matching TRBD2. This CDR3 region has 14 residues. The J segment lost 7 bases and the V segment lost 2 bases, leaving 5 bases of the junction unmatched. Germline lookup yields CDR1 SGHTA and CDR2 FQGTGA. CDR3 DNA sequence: TGTGCCAGCAGCTTAGCGGGAGCGGTTAATGAGCAGTTCTTC. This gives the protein CASSLAGAVNEQFF.